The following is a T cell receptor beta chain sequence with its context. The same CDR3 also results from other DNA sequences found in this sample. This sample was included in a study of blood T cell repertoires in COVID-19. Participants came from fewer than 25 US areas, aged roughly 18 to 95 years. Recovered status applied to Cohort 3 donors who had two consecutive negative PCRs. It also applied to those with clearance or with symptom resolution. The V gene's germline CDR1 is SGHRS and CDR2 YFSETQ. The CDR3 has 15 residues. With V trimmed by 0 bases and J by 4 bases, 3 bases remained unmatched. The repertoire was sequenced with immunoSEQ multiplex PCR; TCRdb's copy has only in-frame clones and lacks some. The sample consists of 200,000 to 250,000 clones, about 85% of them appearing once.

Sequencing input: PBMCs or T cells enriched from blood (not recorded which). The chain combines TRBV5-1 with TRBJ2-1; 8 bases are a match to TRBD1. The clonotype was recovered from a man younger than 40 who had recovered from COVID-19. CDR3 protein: CASSLAGTGYNEQFF. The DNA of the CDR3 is TGCGCCAGCAGCTTGGCCGGGACAGGATACAATGAGCAGTTCTTC.